The clone carrying this TCR beta chain was observed a handful of times. This sample is part of a study of T-cell reconstitution after alpha-beta-depleted transplantation in children. A TCRbeta library incorporating unique molecular identifiers was prepared. TCRdb processed the PCR reads anew with MiXCR; each CDR3 protein has one entry. Among around 400,000 distinct CDR3 sequences, 9.5% to 13% were seen once, and the ten largest hold roughly 6%. The CDR3 spans 11 residues. V lost 7 bases and J 11 bases, leaving 14 bases between the germline ends. In germline, CDR1 is SNHLY, CDR2 FYNNEI. V and J are TRBV2 and TRBJ1-1; unclear D gene. The sample in question was PBMCs from the stem cell graft donor, obtained from the stem cell graft. The TCR comes from a human donor who donated a stem cell graft to a child with acute myeloid leukemia. This CDR3 reads CASKRGANAFF. CDR3 nucleotide sequence: TGTGCCAGCAAAAGAGGTGCGAATGCTTTCTTT.